Following are 29 T cell receptor beta chains from one sample sequenced in a study of T-cell reconstitution after alpha-beta-depleted transplantation in children. Library preparation (for TCRbeta) was performed with unique molecular identifiers. TCRdb re-called the PCR reads with MiXCR, one entry per CDR3 protein. The sample lists about 260,000 distinct CDR3 sequences; more than 9% were seen once. The material was peripheral blood, obtained 180 days after TCRalphabeta/CD19-depleted stem cell transplant. The receptors were gathered from a male patient between 2 and 9 years old who had a stem cell transplant for chronic granulomatous disease, so the T cells may come from the graft donor.

In this sample, this clonotype turned up many times. The chain recombines TRBV7-8 with TRBJ2-4, with D possibly being TRBD2 (5 bases). With 1 base removed from V and 0 bases from J, the gap between germline ends came to 10 bases. Germline lookup yields CDR1 SGHVS and CDR2 FQNEAQ. The CDR3 is 16 amino acids. CDR3 amino acids: CASSLEEALAKNIQYF. DNA of the CDR3: TGTGCCAGCAGCTTAGAGGAGGCGCTAGCCAAAAACATTCAGTACTTC.

Many counts were recorded for this clonotype. The chain has TRBV25-1 and TRBJ2-2; the D is unclear. V shed 3 bases and J shed 7 bases, with 6 bases lying between them. The germline gives CDR1 MGHDK, CDR2 SYGVNS. The CDR3 consists of 12 residues. The CDR3 bases are TGTGCCAGCAGTGATCTGAGCGGGGAGCTGTTTTTT. Protein product: CASSDLSGELFF.

This clonotype was seen ten or more times. This chain links TRBV28 with TRBJ2-7; weak D call: TRBD1 (6 bases). The CDR3 totals 13 residues. V dropped 3 bases and J dropped 6 bases, with 12 bases sitting between them. Germline V gene data show CDR1 as MDHEN and CDR2 as SYDVKM. The CDR3 sequence is CASSFPGAVEQYF. CDR3 DNA sequence: TGTGCCAGCAGTTTCCCAGGGGCGGTCGAGCAGTACTTC.

The sample holds many counts of this clonotype. V is TRBV4-1 and J is TRBJ2-7, with 13 positions matching TRBD2. The trim removed 4 bases at V and 0 bases at J, leaving 9 bases unmatched. Per the germline V gene, CDR1 is MGHRA and CDR2 is YSYEKL. The CDR3 runs to 18 residues. The CDR3 here is CASSLWTSGSSLSYEQYF. CDR3 coding DNA: TGCGCCAGCAGCCTGTGGACTAGCGGGAGCTCCCTCTCCTACGAGCAGTACTTC.

This clonotype was detected ten times or more. This sequence joins TRBV29-1 and TRBJ1-1; the D is unclear. Germline V lookup: CDR1 SQVTM, CDR2 ANQGSEA. The CDR3 covers 10 residues. Trimming removed 2 bases at V and 8 bases at J, with 6 bases between. CDR3 DNA sequence: TGCAGCGTTGAACAGGCCGAAGCTTTCTTT. Encoded protein: CSVEQAEAFF.

Of note for this clonotype: One junction end disagrees with the germline gene, perhaps due to a read error. The V call is TRBV14, the J call TRBJ2-5; the D call may be TRBD1 or TRBD2 (6 bases each). The CDR3 contains 13 residues. Looked up from germline, CDR1 is SGHDN and CDR2 is FVKESK. The CDR3 nucleotides read TGTGCCAGCAGTTGGGGGGCAACGGAGACCCAGTCCTTC. Translation gives CASSWGATETQSF.

The CDR3 region is CASSPLVRSGANVLTF. The DNA for the CDR3 is TGTGCCAGCAGTCCCTTAGTGAGATCTGGGGCCAACGTCCTGACTTTC. This chain uses TRBV12-3 or TRBV12-4 with TRBJ2-6, with D unresolved. V gave up 5 bases and J gave up 1 base, with 12 bases separating them. This CDR3 region has 16 residues.

This clonotype was detected ten times or more. J is TRBJ2-1 and V is TRBV20-1; D might be TRBD2 (5 bases). This CDR3 has 15 residues. V was cut by 1 base and J by 0 bases, with 10 bases left in between. Per germline, CDR1 DFQATT and CDR2 SNEGSKA (reference sequence). The CDR3 DNA is TGCAGTGCTAGAGTCCCGGGAAGCTCCTACAATGAGCAGTTCTTC. This codes for CSARVPGSSYNEQFF.

This clonotype was seen many times. The J gene is TRBJ2-7, the V gene TRBV7-9; 7 positions agree with TRBD1. The V gene's germline CDR1 is SEHNR and CDR2 FQNEAQ (reference sequence). The CDR3 consists of 16 residues. J was trimmed by 3 bases and V by 4 bases; bases with no gene match: 12. CDR3 nucleotide sequence: TGTGCCAGCAGCTCGACAGGGATGAGGAGAGTCTACGAGCAGTACTTC. Translated: CASSSTGMRRVYEQYF.

This clonotype was found many times. The chain joins TRBV7-2 to TRBJ2-3; D gene unclear. The V gene's germline CDR1 is SGHTA and CDR2 FQGNSA. V was pared by 2 bases and J by 5 bases, with 5 bases between. CDR3 length: 12 amino acids. In DNA form, the CDR3 reads TGTGCCAGCAGCTTACCAAAAGATACGCAGTATTTT. It is translated as CASSLPKDTQYF.

This clonotype was counted only a few times. This chain links TRBV7-2 with TRBJ2-3, with 9 nucleotides matching TRBD2. J gave up 11 bases and V 0 bases, and 12 bases lay outside the gene matches. Looked up from germline, CDR1 is SGHTA and CDR2 is FQGNSA. CDR3 length equals 16 residues. CDR3 sequence: CASSLAVWRGGRRQYF. In nucleotides, the CDR3 is TGTGCCAGCAGCTTAGCGGTATGGCGGGGGGGCCGAAGGCAGTATTTT.

This clonotype was picked up many times. The chain employs TRBV15 and TRBJ2-1; 11 nucleotides align to TRBD2. The CDR3 is made up of 16 amino acids. Germline values: CDR1 LNHNV, CDR2 YYDKDF (reference sequence). With V trimmed by 1 base and J by 4 bases, 3 bases remained unmatched. The CDR3, as DNA: TGTGCCACCAGCAGAGGACTAGCGGGAAAGTACAATGAGCAGTTCTTC. This sequence encodes CATSRGLAGKYNEQFF.

The rearrangement links TRBV18 to TRBJ1-5; D remains unclear. The germline V gene encodes CDR1 KGHSH and CDR2 LQKENI. Trimming removed 3 bases at V and 0 bases at J, with 9 bases between. CDR3 length: 15 residues. CDR3 DNA: TGTGCCAGCTCACCGTTATCGTATAGCAATCAGCCCCAGCATTTT. Its protein product is CASSPLSYSNQPQHF.

Ten or more counts support this clonotype. The chain is built from TRBV6-5 and TRBJ2-7; 9 bases align to TRBD1. The V and J ends lost 2 bases and 6 bases, in that order; junction bases with no gene match: 8. CDR1 is MNHEY and CDR2 is SVGAGI in the germline V gene. The CDR3 is 15 amino acids. The CDR3: CASSYTPGQGAEQYF. In DNA, the CDR3 is TGTGCCAGCAGTTACACACCGGGACAGGGCGCCGAGCAGTACTTC.

For this clonotype: A much larger clone sits a single nucleotide away, making a read error possible. This sequence joins TRBV20-1 and TRBJ1-1; 8 positions agree with TRBD1. The CDR3 spans 16 residues. V lost 5 bases to trimming and J lost 4 bases; unmatched junction nucleotides: 15. Germline V gives CDR1 DFQATT, CDR2 SNEGSKA (reference sequence). CDR3 protein: CSASPRGLGRSTEAFF. The CDR3 DNA reads TGCAGTGCTTCACCCAGGGGGCTTGGTCGGAGCACTGAAGCTTTCTTT.

This clonotype was counted at least ten times. The chain uses TRBV7-2 and TRBJ2-3; 7 bases align to TRBD1. The CDR3 is made up of 15 amino acids. After removal of 5 bases from V and 3 bases from J, the junction contained 8 bases not matched to a gene. Germline V CDR1 and CDR2: SGHTA, FQGNSA. CDR3 bases: TGTGCCAGCAGCGTCGACAGGGACGCGACAGATACGCAGTATTTT. Translating gives CASSVDRDATDTQYF.

The table lists this clonotype with many counts. This chain connects TRBV4-1 to TRBJ2-7; no reliable D call. The length of the CDR3 is 17 residues. V was shortened by 3 bases and J by 0 bases, with 18 bases between the two germline ends. Per germline, CDR1 MGHRA and CDR2 YSYEKL. The CDR3 DNA is TGCGCCAGCAGCCAGCTACGAGTGGACGTGAGCTCCTACGAGCAGTACTTC. The encoded protein is CASSQLRVDVSSYEQYF.

The sample holds many counts of this clonotype. This chain uses TRBV6-1 with TRBJ1-3, with D perhaps TRBD1 (5 bases). CDR3 size: 15 residues. V shed 6 bases and J shed 1 base, with 13 bases lying between them. CDR1 is MNHNS, CDR2 SASEGT, per germline. CDR3 DNA: TGTGCCAGCAGCTCTAGGGGAAGGTCTGGAAACACCATATATTTT. As protein: CASSSRGRSGNTIYF.

The table lists this clonotype with a few counts. The rearrangement uses TRBV12-3 or TRBV12-4 and TRBJ2-5; D may be TRBD2 (7 bases). Trimming cost V 5 bases and J 2 bases, with 12 bases left between them. CDR3 length: 14 amino acids. The CDR3 DNA sequence: TGTGCCAGCAGTACCGGGGGGCCGCAAGAGACCCAGTACTTC. This sequence encodes CASSTGGPQETQYF.

This clonotype occurred many times. This rearrangement joins TRBV7-9 to TRBJ1-5; no clear D gene. Trimming stripped 5 bases from V and 0 bases from J, with 14 bases between. In germline, CDR1 is SEHNR, CDR2 FQNEAQ (reference sequence). The CDR3 sequence is 16 residues long. The CDR3 loop reads CASSKAESYSNQPQHF. In nucleotides, the CDR3 is TGTGCCAGCAGCAAAGCGGAGAGCTATAGCAATCAGCCCCAGCATTTT.

This clonotype was observed many times. The gene calls are TRBV6-2 or TRBV6-3 and TRBJ2-2; no clear D. The CDR3 runs to 11 residues. V shed 5 bases and J shed 6 bases, with 4 bases lying between them. Germline assignment: CDR1 MNHEY and CDR2 SVGEGT. Written as DNA, the CDR3 is TGTGCCAGCAGTGTTTCCGGGGAGCTGTTTTTT. This encodes CASSVSGELFF.

This clonotype was seen repeatedly, ten times or more. For the CDR3, the DNA is TGTGCCAGCAGCTTAGTTCTAGGGTGGGACAATGAGCAGTTCTTC. Amino acid sequence: CASSLVLGWDNEQFF. The chain recombines TRBV7-2 with TRBJ2-1, with no clear D. Germline CDR1 is SGHTA and CDR2 is FQGNSA. Between the trimmed V and J ends, which lost 1 base and 5 bases, there was a span of 12 bases. The CDR3 has 15 residues. Using reference TRBV7-2 and TRBJ2-1 for the parts outside the CDR3, the full variable domain is GAGVSQSPSNKVTEKGKDVELRCDPISGHTALYWYRQSLGQGLEFLIYFQGNSAPDKSGLPSDRFSAERTGGSVSTLTIQRTQQEDSAVYLCASSLVLGWDNEQFFGPGTRLTVL.

This clonotype was seen at least ten times. This chain joins TRBV20-1 and TRBJ1-2; 9 bases align to TRBD1. Unmatched junction bases numbered 3, after V lost 5 bases and J lost 2 bases. CDR1 is DFQATT, CDR2 SNEGSKA, per germline (reference sequence). The length of the CDR3 is 13 residues. As DNA, the CDR3 is TGCAGTGCTGGGACAGGGAGGAACTATGGCTACACCTTC. The encoded protein is CSAGTGRNYGYTF.

This clonotype was counted at least ten times. The rearrangement joins TRBV29-1 to TRBJ2-3; D might be TRBD2 (6 bases). V was clipped by 4 bases and J by 0 bases, with 8 bases between them. The germline CDR1 and CDR2 sequences are SQVTM and ANQGSEA. The CDR3 totals 13 residues. The CDR3 region is CSVGGASTDTQYF. The CDR3 DNA reads as TGCAGCGTTGGCGGGGCTAGCACAGATACGCAGTATTTT.

This clonotype was picked up many times. The genes are TRBV20-1 and TRBJ2-3; the match to TRBD2 covers 8 bases. Germline V gene sequence: CDR1 DFQATT, CDR2 SNEGSKA (reference sequence). Trimming cost V 5 bases and J 4 bases; bases outside gene matches: 11. This CDR3 is built from 15 residues. The CDR3 reads CSAARVSGGSDTQYF. The CDR3 region has the DNA TGCAGTGCTGCCCGGGTGTCGGGGGGGTCAGATACGCAGTATTTT.

This clonotype was counted at least ten times. The rearrangement links TRBV5-6 to TRBJ2-1; 12 bases are a match to TRBD1. This CDR3 is built from 14 residues. Looked up from germline, CDR1 is SGHDT and CDR2 is YYEEEE. J was trimmed by 8 bases and V by 5 bases; bases with no gene match: 5. The CDR3 here is CASSPGQGAYEQFF. CDR3 nucleotides: TGTGCCAGCAGTCCGGGACAGGGGGCCTATGAGCAGTTCTTC.

This clonotype has more than one count but fewer than ten. This sequence joins TRBV20-1 and TRBJ2-2, with 7 positions matching TRBD2. CDR1 is DFQATT and CDR2 is SNEGSKA in the germline V gene (reference sequence). The CDR3 totals 14 residues. Trimming at V came to 1 base and at J to 6 bases, leaving 5 bases not matched to a gene. The CDR3 region has the DNA TGCAGTGCTAGAGTTGGGAGGGTGGCCGGGGAGCTGTTTTTT. Translated: CSARVGRVAGELFF.

This clonotype has ten or more counts. The V and J genes are TRBV20-1 and TRBJ2-1, with 9 bases fitting TRBD1. Germline V CDR1 and CDR2: DFQATT, SNEGSKA (reference sequence). V gave up 6 bases and J gave up 5 bases; unmatched junction bases: 8. This CDR3 region has 14 residues. The CDR3 region is CSATGTGFHNEQFF. As DNA, the CDR3 is TGCAGTGCAACCGGGACAGGGTTCCACAATGAGCAGTTCTTC.

This clonotype was recorded many times. The V call is TRBV5-6, the J call TRBJ2-3; tentatively, D is TRBD2 (6 bases). Per germline, CDR1 SGHDT and CDR2 YYEEEE. The CDR3 has 15 amino acids. Trimming cost V 3 bases and J 0 bases, with 11 bases left between them. CDR3 in amino acids: CASSYFGSSTDTQYF. CDR3 nucleotides: TGTGCCAGCAGCTACTTCGGGAGTAGCACAGATACGCAGTATTTT.